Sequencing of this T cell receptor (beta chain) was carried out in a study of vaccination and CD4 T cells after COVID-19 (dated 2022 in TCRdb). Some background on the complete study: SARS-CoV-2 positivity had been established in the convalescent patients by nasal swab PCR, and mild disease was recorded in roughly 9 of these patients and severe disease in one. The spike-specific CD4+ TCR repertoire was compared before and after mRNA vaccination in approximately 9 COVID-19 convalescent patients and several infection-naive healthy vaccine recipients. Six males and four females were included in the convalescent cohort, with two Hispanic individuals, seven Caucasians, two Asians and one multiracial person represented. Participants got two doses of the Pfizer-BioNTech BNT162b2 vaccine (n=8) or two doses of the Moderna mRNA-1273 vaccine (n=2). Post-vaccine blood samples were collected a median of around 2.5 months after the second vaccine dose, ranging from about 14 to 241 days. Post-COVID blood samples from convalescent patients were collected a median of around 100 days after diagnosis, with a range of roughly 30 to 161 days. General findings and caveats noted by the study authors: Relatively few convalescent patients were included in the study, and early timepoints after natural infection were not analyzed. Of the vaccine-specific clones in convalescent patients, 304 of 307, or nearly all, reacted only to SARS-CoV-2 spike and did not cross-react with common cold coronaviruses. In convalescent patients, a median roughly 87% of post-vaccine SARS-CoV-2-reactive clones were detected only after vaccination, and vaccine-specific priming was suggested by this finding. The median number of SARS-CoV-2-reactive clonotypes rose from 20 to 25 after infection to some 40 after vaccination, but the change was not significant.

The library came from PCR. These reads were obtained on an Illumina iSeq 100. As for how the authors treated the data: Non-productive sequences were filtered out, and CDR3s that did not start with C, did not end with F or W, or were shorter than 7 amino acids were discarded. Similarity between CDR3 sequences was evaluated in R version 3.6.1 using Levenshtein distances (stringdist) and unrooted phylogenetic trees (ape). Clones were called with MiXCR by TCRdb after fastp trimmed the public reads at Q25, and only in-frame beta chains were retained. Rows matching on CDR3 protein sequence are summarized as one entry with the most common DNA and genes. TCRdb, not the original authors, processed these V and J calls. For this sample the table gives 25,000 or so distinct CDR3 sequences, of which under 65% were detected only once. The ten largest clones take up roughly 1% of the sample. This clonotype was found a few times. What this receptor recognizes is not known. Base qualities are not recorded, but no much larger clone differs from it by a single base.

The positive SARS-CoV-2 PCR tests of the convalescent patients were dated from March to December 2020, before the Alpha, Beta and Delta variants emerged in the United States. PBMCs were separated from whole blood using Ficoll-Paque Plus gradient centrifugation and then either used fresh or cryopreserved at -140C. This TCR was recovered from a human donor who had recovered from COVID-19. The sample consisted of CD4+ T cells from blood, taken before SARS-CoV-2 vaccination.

The DNA sequence reads TGTGCCTGGAGTGTACGCAGGGCTCTTGGCTACACCTTC. Its translation reads: CAWSVRRALGYTF. The V and J segments used are TRBV30 and TRBJ1-2; the best D guess is TRBD1, with 5 bases matching. A distance of 12 bases separates the germline ends of V and J, which lose 0 bases and 7 bases respectively. The CDR3, cysteine through phenylalanine, is 13 amino acids long. This entry keeps only the CDR3 DNA: 39 bases, framed from base 1. The germline V gene (reference sequence) sets CDR1 to GTSNPN and CDR2 to SVGIG.